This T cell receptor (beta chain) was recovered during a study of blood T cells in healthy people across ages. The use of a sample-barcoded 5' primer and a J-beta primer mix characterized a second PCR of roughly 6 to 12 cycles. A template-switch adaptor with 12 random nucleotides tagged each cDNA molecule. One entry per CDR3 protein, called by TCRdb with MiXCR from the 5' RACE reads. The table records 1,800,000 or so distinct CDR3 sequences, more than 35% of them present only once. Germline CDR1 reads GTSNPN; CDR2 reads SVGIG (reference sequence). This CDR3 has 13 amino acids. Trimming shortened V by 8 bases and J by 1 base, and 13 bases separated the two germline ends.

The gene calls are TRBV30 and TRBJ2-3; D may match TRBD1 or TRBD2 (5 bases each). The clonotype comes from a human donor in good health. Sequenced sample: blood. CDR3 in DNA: TGTGCCGTGGGACCCAAGGGCACAGATACGCAGTATTTT. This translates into CAVGPKGTDTQYF.